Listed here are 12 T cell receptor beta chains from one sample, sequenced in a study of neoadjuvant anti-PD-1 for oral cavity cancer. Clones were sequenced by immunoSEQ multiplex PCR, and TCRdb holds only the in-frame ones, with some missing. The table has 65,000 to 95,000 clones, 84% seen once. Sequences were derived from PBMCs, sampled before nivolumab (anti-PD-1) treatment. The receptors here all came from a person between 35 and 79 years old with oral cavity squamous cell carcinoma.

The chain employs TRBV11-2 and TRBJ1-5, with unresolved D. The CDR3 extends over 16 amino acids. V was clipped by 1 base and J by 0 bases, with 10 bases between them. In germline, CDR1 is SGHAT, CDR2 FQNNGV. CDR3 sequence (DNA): TGTGCCAGCAGCTTAGGACGGGGATATAGCAATCAGCCCCAGCATTTT. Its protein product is CASSLGRGYSNQPQHF. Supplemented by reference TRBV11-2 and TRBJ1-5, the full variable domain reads EAGVAQSPRYKIIEKRQSVAFWCNPISGHATLYWYQQILGQGPKLLIQFQNNGVVDDSQLPKDRFSAERLKGVDSTLKIQPAKLEDSAVYLCASSLGRGYSNQPQHFGDGTRLSIL.

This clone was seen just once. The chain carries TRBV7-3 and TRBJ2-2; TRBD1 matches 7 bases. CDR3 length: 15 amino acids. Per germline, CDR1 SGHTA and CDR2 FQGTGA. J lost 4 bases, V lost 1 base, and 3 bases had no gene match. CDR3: CASSLKGGVTGELFF. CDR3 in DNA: TGTGCCAGCAGCTTAAAAGGGGGCGTCACCGGGGAGCTGTTTTTT.

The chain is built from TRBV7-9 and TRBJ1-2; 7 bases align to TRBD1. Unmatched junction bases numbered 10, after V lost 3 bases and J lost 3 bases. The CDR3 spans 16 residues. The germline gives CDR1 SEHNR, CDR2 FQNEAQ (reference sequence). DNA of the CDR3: TGTGCCAGCAGCTTTTCCGCCCAGGGGGACCACTATGGCTACACCTTC. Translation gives CASSFSAQGDHYGYTF. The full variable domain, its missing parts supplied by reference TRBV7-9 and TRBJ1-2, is DTGVSQNPRHKITKRGQNVTFRCDPISEHNRLYWYRQTLGQGPEFLTYFQNEAQLEKSRLLSDRFSAERPKGSFSTLEIQRTEQGDSAMYLCASSFSAQGDHYGYTFGSGTRLTVV.

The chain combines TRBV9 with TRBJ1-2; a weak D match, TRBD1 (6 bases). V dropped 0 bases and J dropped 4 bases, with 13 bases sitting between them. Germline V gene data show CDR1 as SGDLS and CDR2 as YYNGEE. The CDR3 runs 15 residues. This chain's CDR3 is CASSVDGGGTYGYTF. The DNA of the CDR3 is TGTGCCAGCAGCGTAGATGGGGGCGGCACCTATGGCTACACCTTC.

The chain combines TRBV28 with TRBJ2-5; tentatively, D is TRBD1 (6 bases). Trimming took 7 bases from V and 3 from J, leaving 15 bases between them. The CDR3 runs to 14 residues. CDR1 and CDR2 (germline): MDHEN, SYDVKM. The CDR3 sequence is CASTELGAEETQYF. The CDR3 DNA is TGTGCCAGCACCGAACTGGGGGCGGAAGAGACCCAGTACTTC.

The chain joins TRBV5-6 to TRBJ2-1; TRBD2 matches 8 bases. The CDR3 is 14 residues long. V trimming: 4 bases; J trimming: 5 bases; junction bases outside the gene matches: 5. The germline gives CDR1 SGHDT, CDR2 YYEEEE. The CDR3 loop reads CASSPLGLDNEQFF. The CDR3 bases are TGTGCCAGCAGCCCTCTGGGACTAGACAATGAGCAGTTCTTC. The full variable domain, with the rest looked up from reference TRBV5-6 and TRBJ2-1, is DAGVTQSPTHLIKTRGQQVTLRCSPKSGHDTVSWYQQALGQGPQFIFQYYEEEERQRGNFPDRFSGHQFPNYSSELNVNALLLGDSALYLCASSPLGLDNEQFFGPGTRLTVL.

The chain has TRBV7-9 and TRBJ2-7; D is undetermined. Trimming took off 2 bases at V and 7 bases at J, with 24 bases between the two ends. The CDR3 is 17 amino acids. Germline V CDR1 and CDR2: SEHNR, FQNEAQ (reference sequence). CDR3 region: CASSLKAGSTQPYEQYF. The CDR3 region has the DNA TGTGCCAGCAGCTTAAAAGCCGGGTCGACCCAACCTTATGAGCAGTACTTC. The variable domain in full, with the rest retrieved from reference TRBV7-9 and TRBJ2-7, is DTGVSQNPRHKITKRGQNVTFRCDPISEHNRLYWYRQTLGQGPEFLTYFQNEAQLEKSRLLSDRFSAERPKGSFSTLEIQRTEQGDSAMYLCASSLKAGSTQPYEQYFGPGTRLTVT.

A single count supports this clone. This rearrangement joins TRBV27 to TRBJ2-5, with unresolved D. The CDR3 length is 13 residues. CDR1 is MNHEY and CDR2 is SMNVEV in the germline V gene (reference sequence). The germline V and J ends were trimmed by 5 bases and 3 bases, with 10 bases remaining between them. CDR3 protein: CASSPYIEETQYF. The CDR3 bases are TGTGCCAGCAGTCCCTATATTGAAGAGACCCAGTACTTC.

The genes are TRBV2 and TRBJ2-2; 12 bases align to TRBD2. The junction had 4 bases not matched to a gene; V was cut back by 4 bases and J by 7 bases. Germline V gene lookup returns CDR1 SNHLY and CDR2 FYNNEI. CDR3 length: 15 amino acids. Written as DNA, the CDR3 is TGTGCCAGCAGTGTGCTAGCGGGAGGGGTCGGGGAGCTGTTTTTT. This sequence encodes CASSVLAGGVGELFF. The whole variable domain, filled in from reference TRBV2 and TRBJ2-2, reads EPEVTQTPSHQVTQMGQEVILRCVPISNHLYFYWYRQILGQKVEFLVSFYNNEISEKSEIFDDQFSVERPDGSNFTLKIRSTKLEDSAMYFCASSVLAGGVGELFFGEGSRLTVL.

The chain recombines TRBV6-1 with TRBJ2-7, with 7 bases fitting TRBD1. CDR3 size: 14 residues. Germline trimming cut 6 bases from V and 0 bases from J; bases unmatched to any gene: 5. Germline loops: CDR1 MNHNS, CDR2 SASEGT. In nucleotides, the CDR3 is TGTGCCAGCAGGCTCCGGGACAGCTCCTACGAGCAGTACTTC. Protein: CASRLRDSSYEQYF.

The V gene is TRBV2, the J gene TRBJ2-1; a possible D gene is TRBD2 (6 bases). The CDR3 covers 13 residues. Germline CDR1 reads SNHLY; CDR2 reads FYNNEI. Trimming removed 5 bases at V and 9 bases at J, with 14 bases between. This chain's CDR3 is CASSRLVMGEQFF. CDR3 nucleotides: TGTGCCAGCAGTCGACTAGTAATGGGTGAGCAGTTCTTC.

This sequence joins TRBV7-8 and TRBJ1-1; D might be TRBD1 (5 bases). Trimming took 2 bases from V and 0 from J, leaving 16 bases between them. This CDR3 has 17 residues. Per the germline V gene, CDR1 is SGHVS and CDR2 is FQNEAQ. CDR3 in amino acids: CASSLNAAQGLNTEAFF. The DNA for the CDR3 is TGTGCCAGCAGCTTAAACGCGGCCCAGGGTCTGAACACTGAAGCTTTCTTT.